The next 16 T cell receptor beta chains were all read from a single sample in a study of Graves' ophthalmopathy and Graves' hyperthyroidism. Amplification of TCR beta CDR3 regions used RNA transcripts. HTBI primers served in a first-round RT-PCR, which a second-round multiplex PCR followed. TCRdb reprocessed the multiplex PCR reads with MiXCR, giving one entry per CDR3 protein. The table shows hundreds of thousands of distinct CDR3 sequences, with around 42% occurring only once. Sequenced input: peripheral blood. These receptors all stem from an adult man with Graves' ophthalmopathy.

The CDR3 loop reads CASRPGGDTGELFF. In nucleotides, the CDR3 is TGTGCCAGCAGACCAGGGGGGGACACCGGGGAGCTGTTTTTT. The chain has TRBV7-9 and TRBJ2-2, with D perhaps TRBD1 or TRBD2 (7 bases each). The CDR3 covers 14 residues. Germline V gives CDR1 SEHNR, CDR2 FQNEAQ (reference sequence). V lost 6 bases, J lost 3 bases, and 11 bases lay in between.

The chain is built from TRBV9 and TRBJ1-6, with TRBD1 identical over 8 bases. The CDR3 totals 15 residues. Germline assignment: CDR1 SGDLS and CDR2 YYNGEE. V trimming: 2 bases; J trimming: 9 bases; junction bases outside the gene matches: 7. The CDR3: CASSVDRAKVSPLHF. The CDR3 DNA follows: TGTGCCAGCAGCGTGGACAGGGCGAAAGTTTCACCCCTCCACTTT. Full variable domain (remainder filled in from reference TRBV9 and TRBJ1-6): DSGVTQTPKHLITATGQRVTLRCSPRSGDLSVYWYQQSLDQGLQFLIQYYNGEERAKGNILERFSAQQFPDLHSELNLSSLELGDSALYFCASSVDRAKVSPLHFGNGTRLTVT.

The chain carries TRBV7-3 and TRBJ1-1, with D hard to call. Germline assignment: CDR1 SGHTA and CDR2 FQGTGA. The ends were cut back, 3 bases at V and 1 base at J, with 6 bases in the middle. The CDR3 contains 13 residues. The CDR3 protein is CASSLHGNTEAFF. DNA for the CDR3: TGTGCCAGCAGCTTGCACGGGAACACTGAAGCTTTCTTT.

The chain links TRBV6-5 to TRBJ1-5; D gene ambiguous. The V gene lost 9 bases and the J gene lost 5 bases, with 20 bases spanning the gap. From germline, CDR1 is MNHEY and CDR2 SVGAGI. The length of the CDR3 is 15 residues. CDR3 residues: CASFLSGGIDQPQHF. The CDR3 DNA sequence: TGTGCCAGTTTTCTTTCGGGAGGGATCGATCAGCCCCAGCATTTT.

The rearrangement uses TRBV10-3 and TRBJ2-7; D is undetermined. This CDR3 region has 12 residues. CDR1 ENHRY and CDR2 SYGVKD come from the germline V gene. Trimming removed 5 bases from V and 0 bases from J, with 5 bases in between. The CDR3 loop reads CAISSTSYEQYF. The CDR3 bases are TGTGCCATCAGTAGTACCTCCTACGAGCAGTACTTC.

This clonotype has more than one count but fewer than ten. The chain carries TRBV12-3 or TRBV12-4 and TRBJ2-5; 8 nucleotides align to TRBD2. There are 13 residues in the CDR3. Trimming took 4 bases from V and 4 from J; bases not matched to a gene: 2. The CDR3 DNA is TGTGCCAGCAGTTCCGGACTAGCAGAGACCCAGTACTTC. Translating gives CASSSGLAETQYF.

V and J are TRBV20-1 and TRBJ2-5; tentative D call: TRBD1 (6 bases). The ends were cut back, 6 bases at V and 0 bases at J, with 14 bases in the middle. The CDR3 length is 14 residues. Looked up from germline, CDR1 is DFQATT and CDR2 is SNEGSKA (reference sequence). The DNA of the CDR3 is TGCAGTGCCCCCAGGGGATGGTACCAAGAGACCCAGTACTTC. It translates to CSAPRGWYQETQYF.

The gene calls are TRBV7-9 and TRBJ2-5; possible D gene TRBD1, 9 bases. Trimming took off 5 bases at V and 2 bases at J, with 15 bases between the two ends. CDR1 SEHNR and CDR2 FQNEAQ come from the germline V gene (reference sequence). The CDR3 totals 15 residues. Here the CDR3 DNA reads TGTGCCAGCAGCCCGGGGGGGACAGGGCAAGAGACCCAGTACTTC. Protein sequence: CASSPGGTGQETQYF.

CDR3 in amino acids: CASSASPSGTGELFF. DNA for the CDR3: TGTGCCAGCAGCGCTAGTCCTAGCGGGACCGGGGAGCTGTTTTTT. V usage is TRBV9 and J usage is TRBJ2-2; TRBD2 agrees at 8 bases. The germline V gene has CDR1 SGDLS and CDR2 YYNGEE. V lost 3 bases and J lost 5; bases outside the gene matches: 6. This CDR3 contains 15 residues.

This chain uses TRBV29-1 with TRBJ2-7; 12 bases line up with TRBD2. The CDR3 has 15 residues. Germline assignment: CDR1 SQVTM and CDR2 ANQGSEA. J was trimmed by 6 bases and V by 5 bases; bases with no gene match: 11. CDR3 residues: CSVSSGGAATFEQYF. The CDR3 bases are TGCAGCGTTTCTAGCGGGGGGGCCGCCACCTTCGAGCAGTACTTC.

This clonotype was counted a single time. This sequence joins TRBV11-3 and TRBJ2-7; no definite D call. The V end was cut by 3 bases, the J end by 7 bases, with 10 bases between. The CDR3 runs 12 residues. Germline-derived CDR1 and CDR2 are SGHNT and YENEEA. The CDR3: CASSFAHQEQYF. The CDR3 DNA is TGTGCCAGCAGCTTCGCGCATCAGGAGCAGTACTTC.

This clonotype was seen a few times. The CDR3 sequence is CSVEGGGSYEQYF. In DNA form, the CDR3 reads TGCAGCGTTGAAGGGGGAGGGTCCTACGAGCAGTACTTC. The rearrangement joins TRBV29-1 to TRBJ2-7; 7 positions agree with TRBD2. J was trimmed by 1 base and V by 1 base; bases with no gene match: 1. In germline, CDR1 is SQVTM, CDR2 ANQGSEA. This CDR3 has 13 residues.

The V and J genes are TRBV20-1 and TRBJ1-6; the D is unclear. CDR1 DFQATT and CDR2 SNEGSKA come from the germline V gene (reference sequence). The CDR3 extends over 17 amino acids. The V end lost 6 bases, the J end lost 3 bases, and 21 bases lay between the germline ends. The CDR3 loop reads CSAPHDQPRSYNSPLHF. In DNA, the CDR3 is TGCAGTGCCCCGCACGACCAGCCGAGAAGCTATAATTCACCCCTCCACTTT.

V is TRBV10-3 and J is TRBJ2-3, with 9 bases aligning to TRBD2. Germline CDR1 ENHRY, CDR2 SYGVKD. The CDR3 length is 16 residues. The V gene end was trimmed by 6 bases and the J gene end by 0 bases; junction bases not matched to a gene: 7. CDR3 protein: CAISLRAGGSTDTQYF. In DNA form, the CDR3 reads TGTGCCATCAGCCTGCGAGCGGGGGGTAGCACAGATACGCAGTATTTT.

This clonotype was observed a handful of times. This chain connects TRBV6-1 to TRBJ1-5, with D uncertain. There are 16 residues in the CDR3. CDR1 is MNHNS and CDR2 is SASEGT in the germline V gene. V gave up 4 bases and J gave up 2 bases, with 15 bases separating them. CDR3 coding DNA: TGTGCCAGCAGTGTGGGCTCAGGAACTGGCAATCAGCCCCAGCATTTT. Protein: CASSVGSGTGNQPQHF.

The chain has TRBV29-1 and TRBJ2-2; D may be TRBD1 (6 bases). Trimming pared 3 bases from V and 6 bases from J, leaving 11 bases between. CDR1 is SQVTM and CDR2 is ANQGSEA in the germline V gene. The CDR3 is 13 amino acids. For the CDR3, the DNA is TGCAGCGTTGATGGGGACAAACCCGGGGAGCTGTTTTTT. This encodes CSVDGDKPGELFF.